This entry lists 5 T cell receptor beta chains sequenced from one sample in a study of T cell repertoires and HLA-DP antigens (dated by TCRdb to 2016 to 2019). These TCRs are of unknown antigen specificity. The method behind the library was the immunoSEQ multiplex PCR assay. In its TCRdb copy, this immuneACCESS table keeps in-frame sequences only and misses some clones. Where compared with another copy, unresolved V genes explain less than half of these, and the others have no known cause. The sample profile shows approximately 100,000 clones; around 86% of them were found once. 1.7% of the sample belongs to the ten largest clones. Input material: CD4+ T cells from PBMCs. The receptors originated from a man aged 45-65 years in good health and CMV-seronegative.

The V gene is TRBV7-2, the J gene TRBJ2-6; maybe TRBD1 (6 bases). Trimming shortened V by 7 bases and J by 0 bases, and 16 bases separated the two germline ends. This CDR3 has 17 residues. CDR1 and CDR2 from the germline V gene are SGHTA and FQGNSA. The CDR3 DNA sequence: TGTGCCAGCATCATCCGGGACATGAACTCTGGGGCCAACGTCCTGACTTTC. Translated: CASIIRDMNSGANVLTF. Full variable domain (rest looked up from reference TRBV7-2 and TRBJ2-6): GAGVSQSPSNKVTEKGKDVELRCDPISGHTALYWYRQSLGQGLEFLIYFQGNSAPDKSGLPSDRFSAERTGGSVSTLTIQRTQQEDSAVYLCASIIRDMNSGANVLTFGAGSRLTVL.

This chain joins TRBV6-5 and TRBJ1-3, with 10 bases identical to TRBD1. The CDR3 covers 15 residues. CDR1 and CDR2 (germline): MNHEY, SVGAGI. With V trimmed by 6 bases and J by 3 bases, 5 bases remained unmatched. CDR3 sequence: CASRDDRGHGNTIYF. CDR3 sequence (DNA): TGTGCCAGCAGGGACGACAGGGGGCATGGAAACACCATATATTTT.

The gene calls are TRBV15 and TRBJ2-1; TRBD2 matches 11 bases. Per the germline V gene, CDR1 is LNHNV and CDR2 is YYDKDF (reference sequence). V lost 1 base and J lost 1; bases outside the gene matches: 3. This CDR3 comprises 17 residues. This chain's CDR3 is CATSRGASGGSYNEQFF. The CDR3 DNA reads TGTGCCACCAGCAGAGGGGCTAGCGGGGGGTCCTACAATGAGCAGTTCTTC.

The chain uses TRBV30 and TRBJ2-5, with 9 bases fitting TRBD2. The CDR3 contains 14 residues. The V gene's germline CDR1 is GTSNPN and CDR2 SVGIG (reference sequence). The J segment lost 4 bases and the V segment lost 3 bases, leaving 6 bases of the junction unmatched. The CDR3 DNA sequence: TGTGCCTGGAGAAGAGCGGGGGGCGGAGAGACCCAGTACTTC. Translating gives CAWRRAGGGETQYF.

The J gene is TRBJ2-1, the V gene TRBV6-6; 10 bases map to TRBD2. The CDR3 consists of 15 residues. The V gene's germline CDR1 is MNHNY and CDR2 SVGAGI (reference sequence). The trim removed 4 bases at V and 8 bases at J, leaving 8 bases unmatched. DNA for the CDR3: TGTGCCAGCAGTTCTAAGCGGGGGGGTTACGATGAGCAGTTCTTC. Translation: CASSSKRGGYDEQFF.